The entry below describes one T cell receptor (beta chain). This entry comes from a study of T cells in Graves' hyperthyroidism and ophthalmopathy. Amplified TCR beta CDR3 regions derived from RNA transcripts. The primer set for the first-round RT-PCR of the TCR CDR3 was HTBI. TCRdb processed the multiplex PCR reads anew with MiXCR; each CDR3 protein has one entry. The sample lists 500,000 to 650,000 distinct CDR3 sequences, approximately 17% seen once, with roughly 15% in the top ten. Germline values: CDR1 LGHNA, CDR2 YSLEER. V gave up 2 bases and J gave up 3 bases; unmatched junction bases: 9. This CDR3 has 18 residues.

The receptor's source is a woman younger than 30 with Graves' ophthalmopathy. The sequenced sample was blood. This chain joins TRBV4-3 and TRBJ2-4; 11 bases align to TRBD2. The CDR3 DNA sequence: TGCGCCAGCAGCCAATCCAATAGCGGGAGGGTTGACAAAAACATTCAGTACTTC. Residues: CASSQSNSGRVDKNIQYF.